This T cell receptor (beta chain) appears in the sequencing data of a study of blood T cell repertoires in COVID-19. The CDR3 totals 19 residues. After removal of 9 bases from V and 9 bases from J, the junction contained 22 bases not matched to a gene. The V gene's germline CDR1 is KGHDR and CDR2 SFDVKD. Here immunoSEQ multiplex PCR was the method, and the copy in TCRdb shows in-frame clones only, minus some. Of just under 150,000 clones listed, approximately 88% were seen once; the top ten hold 4.5% to 6%. Source material: peripheral blood. The receptor comes from a human donor in a cohort sampled during active COVID-19. The chain links TRBV24-1 to TRBJ2-1, with 13 bases aligning to TRBD2. This CDR3 is CATEDSTPRLAGGIGEQFF. CDR3 nucleotides: TGTGCCACCGAAGACTCGACCCCCCGACTAGCGGGAGGTATCGGTGAGCAGTTCTTC.